The 20 T cell receptor beta chains in this list originate from one sample, sequenced in a study of CD8 T cells in Susac syndrome. Random hexamers were used to reverse transcribe the RNA input (roughly 0.5 to 1 ug). MiXCR, run by TCRdb on the immunoSEQ multiplex PCR reads, gives a single entry per CDR3 protein. The table lists some 180,000 distinct CDR3 sequences, about 93% of them singletons. The material sequenced was CD4+ T cells from PBMCs. The receptors derive from a human donor with Susac syndrome.

This clonotype came up once. The V call is TRBV6-5, the J call TRBJ2-2, with D perhaps TRBD1 (6 bases). The CDR3 has 14 amino acids. V was clipped by 3 bases and J by 6 bases, with 11 bases between them. Germline assignment: CDR1 MNHEY and CDR2 SVGAGI. CDR3 residues: CASSYNREAGELFF. The CDR3 nucleotides are TGTGCCAGCAGTTATAACAGGGAAGCCGGGGAGCTGTTTTTT.

V usage is TRBV29-1 and J usage is TRBJ2-1, with a weak D call TRBD2 (5 bases). V lost 6 bases and J 6 bases, leaving 9 bases between the germline ends. The CDR3 totals 11 residues. The V gene's germline CDR1 is SQVTM and CDR2 ANQGSEA. In DNA, the CDR3 is TGCAGCGTGCGGACTCTCAATGAGCAGTTCTTC. It yields the protein CSVRTLNEQFF.

The chain is built from TRBV9 and TRBJ2-2; D perhaps matches TRBD1 (5 bases). The CDR3 is 16 amino acids. Trimming cost V 4 bases and J 2 bases, with 15 bases left between them. CDR1 and CDR2 from the germline V gene are SGDLS and YYNGEE. CDR3 region: CASSPQGTLNTGELFF. DNA of the CDR3: TGTGCCAGCAGCCCTCAGGGAACCCTCAACACCGGGGAGCTGTTTTTT.

The chain uses TRBV19 and TRBJ1-1; D is unresolved. The germline V gene encodes CDR1 LNHDA and CDR2 SQIVND (reference sequence). The V end was cut by 7 bases, the J end by 0 bases, with 9 bases between. CDR3 length: 13 amino acids. The DNA of the CDR3 is TGTGCCAGTACCGTCGGAGTGAACACTGAAGCTTTCTTT. Translating it yields CASTVGVNTEAFF.

The V call is TRBV5-4, the J call TRBJ1-2; 8 bases fit TRBD1. The CDR3 contains 15 residues. The ends lost 4 bases at V and 3 bases at J; junction bases unmatched: 8. Germline V gene data show CDR1 as SGHNT and CDR2 as YYREEE (reference sequence). CDR3 bases: TGTGCCAGCAGCCAACAGGGGGGAATCGACTATGGCTACACCTTC. This codes for CASSQQGGIDYGYTF. Combining the CDR3 with reference TRBV5-4 and TRBJ1-2 gives the whole variable domain ETGVTQSPTHLIKTRGQQVTLRCSSQSGHNTVSWYQQALGQGPQFIFQYYREEENGRGNFPPRFSGLQFPNYSSELNVNALELDDSALYLCASSQQGGIDYGYTFGSGTRLTVV.

This clonotype appeared once. This chain uses TRBV9 with TRBJ2-2, with D tentatively TRBD1 (5 bases). The length of the CDR3 is 15 residues. Trimming left V 0 bases short and J 4 bases short, with 10 bases between. CDR1 and CDR2 from the germline V gene are SGDLS and YYNGEE. CDR3 sequence: CASSVGDSSTGELFF. CDR3 nucleotide sequence: TGTGCCAGCAGCGTAGGCGACAGTAGCACCGGGGAGCTGTTTTTT.

This chain uses TRBV6-5 with TRBJ2-1; D remains ambiguous. V shed 5 bases and J shed 2 bases, with 7 bases lying between them. CDR1 and CDR2 from the germline V gene are MNHEY and SVGAGI. The length of the CDR3 is 13 residues. The CDR3 bases are TGTGCCAGCAGTCCTCGGACCTACAATGAGCAGTTCTTC. Protein product: CASSPRTYNEQFF.

The gene calls are TRBV7-9 and TRBJ1-1; a weak D match, TRBD1 (5 bases). The V gene's germline CDR1 is SEHNR and CDR2 FQNEAQ (reference sequence). CDR3 length: 14 amino acids. V gave up 1 base and J gave up 8 bases, with 14 bases separating them. CDR3 protein: CASSLEQVRGEAFF. In nucleotides, the CDR3 is TGTGCCAGCAGCTTAGAACAGGTCCGGGGGGAAGCTTTCTTT. The entire variable domain, with the rest obtained from reference TRBV7-9 and TRBJ1-1, is as follows: DTGVSQNPRHKITKRGQNVTFRCDPISEHNRLYWYRQTLGQGPEFLTYFQNEAQLEKSRLLSDRFSAERPKGSFSTLEIQRTEQGDSAMYLCASSLEQVRGEAFFGQGTRLTVV.

The V call is TRBV14, the J call TRBJ2-3, with TRBD2 matching 11 bases. The CDR3 totals 15 residues. Trimming removed 10 bases from V and 0 bases from J; junction bases left unmatched: 6. The germline V gene encodes CDR1 SGHDN and CDR2 FVKESK. The CDR3 here is CATSWTSGSTDTQYF. Here the CDR3 DNA reads TGTGCCACCTCCTGGACTAGCGGGAGCACAGATACGCAGTATTTT.

This sequence joins TRBV14 and TRBJ2-5, with D maybe TRBD1 (6 bases). The CDR3 consists of 13 residues. Germline V gives CDR1 SGHDN, CDR2 FVKESK. The V end lost 3 bases, the J end lost 3 bases, and 8 bases lay between the germline ends. The chain's CDR3 is CASSQYREETQYF. Here the CDR3 DNA reads TGTGCCAGCAGCCAGTACAGGGAAGAGACCCAGTACTTC. The whole variable domain, filled in from reference TRBV14 and TRBJ2-5, reads EAGVTQFPSHSVIEKGQTVTLRCDPISGHDNLYWYRRVMGKEIKFLLHFVKESKQDESGMPNNRFLAERTGGTYSTLKVQPAELEDSGVYFCASSQYREETQYFGPGTRLLVL.

The chain recombines TRBV30 with TRBJ2-1; D gene ambiguous. Germline assignment: CDR1 GTSNPN and CDR2 SVGIG (reference sequence). Trimming removed 5 bases at V and 8 bases at J, with 16 bases between. This CDR3 region has 13 residues. CDR3 sequence reads: CAWGYPPRDEQFF. The DNA for the CDR3 is TGTGCCTGGGGGTACCCCCCAAGGGATGAGCAGTTCTTC.

This clonotype was seen more than once but under ten times. This chain connects TRBV7-2 to TRBJ2-1; possibly TRBD1 or TRBD2 for D (5 bases each). V was shortened by 10 bases and J by 8 bases, with 18 bases between the two germline ends. From germline, CDR1 is SGHTA and CDR2 FQGNSA. The CDR3 loop spans 13 amino acids. In nucleotides, the CDR3 is TGTGCCACTTCCGGGACCTTCGACCATGAGCAGTTCTTC. This gives the protein CATSGTFDHEQFF. Full variable domain (remainder filled in from reference TRBV7-2 and TRBJ2-1): GAGVSQSPSNKVTEKGKDVELRCDPISGHTALYWYRQSLGQGLEFLIYFQGNSAPDKSGLPSDRFSAERTGGSVSTLTIQRTQQEDSAVYLCATSGTFDHEQFFGPGTRLTVL.

The chain has TRBV6-5 and TRBJ2-1; D is perhaps TRBD2 (6 bases). Per germline, CDR1 MNHEY and CDR2 SVGAGI. Trimming took off 5 bases at V and 8 bases at J, with 16 bases between the two ends. The CDR3 covers 14 residues. The CDR3 sequence is CASSPRDSKDEQFF. The CDR3 DNA is TGTGCCAGCAGTCCCCGGGACTCCAAGGATGAGCAGTTCTTC.

The chain joins TRBV30 to TRBJ1-4; D gene uncertain. This CDR3 is 14 amino acids long. The V end lost 3 bases, the J end lost 3 bases, and 11 bases lay between the germline ends. CDR1 and CDR2 from the germline V gene are GTSNPN and SVGIG (reference sequence). The CDR3 sequence: CAWRDDEANEKLFF. CDR3 sequence (DNA): TGTGCCTGGAGGGACGATGAGGCTAATGAAAAACTGTTTTTT.

The rearrangement joins TRBV2 to TRBJ2-5, with D perhaps matching TRBD1 (6 bases). V was trimmed by 6 bases and J by 3 bases, leaving 8 bases between them. This CDR3 comprises 12 residues. Germline assignment: CDR1 SNHLY and CDR2 FYNNEI. For the CDR3, the DNA is TGTGCCAGCAGGGACAGAGAAGAGACCCAGTACTTC. It encodes CASRDREETQYF.

This CDR3 is CASSSETATYTGELFF. In DNA, the CDR3 is TGTGCCAGCAGCTCTGAGACAGCCACTTATACCGGGGAGCTGTTTTTT. The chain combines TRBV7-9 with TRBJ2-2, with D perhaps TRBD1 (5 bases). Trimming shortened V by 4 bases and J by 5 bases, and 17 bases separated the two germline ends. The CDR3 consists of 16 residues. Germline loops: CDR1 SEHNR, CDR2 FQNEAQ (reference sequence).

The chain couples TRBV30 to TRBJ2-6; D unresolved. Germline V lookup: CDR1 GTSNPN, CDR2 SVGIG (reference sequence). V was shortened by 5 bases and J by 5 bases, with 10 bases between the two germline ends. The CDR3 covers 13 residues. The CDR3 DNA reads as TGTGCCTGGGCGATGGGGAGGGCCAACGTCCTGACTTTC. Translation gives CAWAMGRANVLTF.

The chain carries TRBV6-5 and TRBJ2-1, with 11 positions matching TRBD2. CDR1 and CDR2 from the germline V gene are MNHEY and SVGAGI. V was clipped by 2 bases and J by 9 bases; unmatched bases: 12. The CDR3 has 17 residues. In nucleotides, the CDR3 is TGTGCCAGCAGTTACACGGGACTAGCGGCAAAAGAAGGTGAGCAGTTCTTC. Encoded protein: CASSYTGLAAKEGEQFF.

The chain is built from TRBV18 and TRBJ1-1; D is perhaps TRBD1 (6 bases). Germline V lookup: CDR1 KGHSH, CDR2 LQKENI. This CDR3 is 13 amino acids long. V was clipped by 5 bases and J by 3 bases, with 10 bases between them. CDR3 in amino acids: CASSSDSYTEAFF. The CDR3 DNA sequence: TGTGCCAGCTCATCGGACAGTTACACTGAAGCTTTCTTT.

The V call is TRBV5-6, the J call TRBJ1-3; D unresolved. In germline, CDR1 is SGHDT, CDR2 YYEEEE. V was shortened by 1 base and J by 4 bases, with 3 bases between the two germline ends. This CDR3 is 12 amino acids long. For the CDR3, the DNA is TGTGCCAGCAGCTTGATGGGAAACACCATATATTTT. Translation: CASSLMGNTIYF.